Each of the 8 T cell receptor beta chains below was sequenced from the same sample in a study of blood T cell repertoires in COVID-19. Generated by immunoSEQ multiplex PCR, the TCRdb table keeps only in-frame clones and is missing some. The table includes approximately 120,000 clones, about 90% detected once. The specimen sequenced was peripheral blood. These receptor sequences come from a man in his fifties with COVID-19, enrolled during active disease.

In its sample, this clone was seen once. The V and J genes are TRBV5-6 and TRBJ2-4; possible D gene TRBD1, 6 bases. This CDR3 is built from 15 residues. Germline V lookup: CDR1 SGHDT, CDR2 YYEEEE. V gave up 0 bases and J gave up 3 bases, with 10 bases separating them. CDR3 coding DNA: TGTGCCAGCAGCTTGGGTACAGGGAACAAAAACATTCAGTACTTC. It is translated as CASSLGTGNKNIQYF.

The CDR3 sequence: CASSLIENEQFF. DNA for the CDR3: TGTGCCAGCAGCTTGATCGAGAATGAGCAGTTCTTC. V and J are TRBV5-4 and TRBJ2-1; D call uncertain. Germline V lookup: CDR1 SGHNT, CDR2 YYREEE (reference sequence). Trimming left V 1 base short and J 7 bases short, with 6 bases between. This CDR3 spans 12 amino acids.

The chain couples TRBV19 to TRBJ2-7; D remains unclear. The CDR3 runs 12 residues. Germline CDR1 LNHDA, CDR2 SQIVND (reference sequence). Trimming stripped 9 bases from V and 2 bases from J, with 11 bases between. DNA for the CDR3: TGTGCCAGGATAAGATACACCTACGAGCAGTACGTC. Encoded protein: CARIRYTYEQYV.

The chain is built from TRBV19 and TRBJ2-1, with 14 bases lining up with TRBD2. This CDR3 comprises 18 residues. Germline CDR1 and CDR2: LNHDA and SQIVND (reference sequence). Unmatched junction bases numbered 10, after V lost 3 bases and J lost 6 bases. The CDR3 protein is CASSIPTGTSGRSNEQFF. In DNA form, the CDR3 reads TGTGCCAGTAGTATCCCTACCGGGACTAGCGGGAGATCCAATGAGCAGTTCTTC.

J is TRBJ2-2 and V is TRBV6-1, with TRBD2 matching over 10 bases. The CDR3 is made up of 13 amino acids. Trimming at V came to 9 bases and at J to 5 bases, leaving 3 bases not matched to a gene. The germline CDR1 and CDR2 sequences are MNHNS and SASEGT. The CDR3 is CASLTSGTGELFF. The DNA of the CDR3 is TGTGCCAGTCTGACTAGCGGGACCGGGGAGCTGTTTTTT.

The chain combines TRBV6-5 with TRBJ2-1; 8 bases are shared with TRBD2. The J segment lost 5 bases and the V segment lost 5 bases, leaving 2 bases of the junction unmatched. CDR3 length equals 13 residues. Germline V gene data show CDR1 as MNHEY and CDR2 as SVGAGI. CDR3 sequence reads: CASSRGGNNEQFF. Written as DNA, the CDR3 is TGTGCCAGCAGTCGGGGGGGGAACAATGAGCAGTTCTTC.

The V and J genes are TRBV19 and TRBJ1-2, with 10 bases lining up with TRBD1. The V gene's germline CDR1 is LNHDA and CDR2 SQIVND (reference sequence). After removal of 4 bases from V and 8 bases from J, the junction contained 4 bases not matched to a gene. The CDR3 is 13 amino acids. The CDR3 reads CASSKGDRGGYTF. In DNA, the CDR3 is TGTGCCAGTAGTAAAGGGGACAGGGGCGGCTACACCTTC.

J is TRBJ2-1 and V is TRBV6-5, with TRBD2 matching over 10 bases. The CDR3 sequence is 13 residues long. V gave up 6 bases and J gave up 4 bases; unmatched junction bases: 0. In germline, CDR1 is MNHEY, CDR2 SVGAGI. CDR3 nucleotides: TGTGCCAGCAGACTAGCGGGATACAATGAGCAGTTCTTC. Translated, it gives CASRLAGYNEQFF.